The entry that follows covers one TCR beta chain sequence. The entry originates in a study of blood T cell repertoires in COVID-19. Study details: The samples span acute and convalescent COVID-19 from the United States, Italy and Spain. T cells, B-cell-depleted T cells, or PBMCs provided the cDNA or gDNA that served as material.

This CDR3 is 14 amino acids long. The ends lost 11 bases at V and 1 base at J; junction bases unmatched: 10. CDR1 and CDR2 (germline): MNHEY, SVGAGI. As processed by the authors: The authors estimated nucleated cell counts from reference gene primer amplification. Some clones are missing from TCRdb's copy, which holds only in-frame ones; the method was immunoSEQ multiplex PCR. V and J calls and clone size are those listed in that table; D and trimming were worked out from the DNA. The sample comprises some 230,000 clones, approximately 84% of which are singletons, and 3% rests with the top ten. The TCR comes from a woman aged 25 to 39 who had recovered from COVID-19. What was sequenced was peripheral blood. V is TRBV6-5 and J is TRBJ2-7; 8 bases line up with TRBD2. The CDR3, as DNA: TGTGCCGCCGCGGGGTTAGCGGGGTCCTACGAGCAGTACTTC. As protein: CAAAGLAGSYEQYF.